The 16 T cell receptor beta chains below were found in one sample sequenced in a study of human T cells and chemical hapten exposure. TCRdb re-called the RACE reads with MiXCR, one entry per CDR3 protein. The sample has fewer than 70,000 distinct CDR3 sequences; roughly 9.7% are singletons. The time point denotes: pre-sensitization, week 0. Sample treatment: therapeutic diphenylcyclopropenone sensitization with weekly scalp DPC. Sequencing was performed on whole blood, taken in connection with sensitization to the hapten diphenylcyclopropenone (DPC). The receptors here all came from a woman aged 45-59 years with alopecia areata. Some clones in this sample may be carry-over from other donors' samples.

The rearrangement links TRBV9 to TRBJ1-6; no clear D gene. The CDR3 length is 16 residues. Deletions cut 0 bases from V and 6 bases from J, with 13 bases between. Germline CDR1 and CDR2: SGDLS and YYNGEE. CDR3 coding DNA: TGTGCCAGCAGCGTAGGAGAGTTGGGCCTTAATTCACCCCTCCACTTT. It encodes CASSVGELGLNSPLHF.

The chain couples TRBV7-9 to TRBJ1-2; no clear D gene. Germline values: CDR1 SEHNR, CDR2 FQNEAQ (reference sequence). V lost 5 bases and J lost 5, with 15 bases in between. The CDR3 totals 14 residues. As DNA, the CDR3 is TGTGCCAGCAGCCCGGCGGCAGCGCGATATGGCTACACCTTC. As protein: CASSPAAARYGYTF. The full variable domain, its missing parts supplied by reference TRBV7-9 and TRBJ1-2, is DTGVSQNPRHKITKRGQNVTFRCDPISEHNRLYWYRQTLGQGPEFLTYFQNEAQLEKSRLLSDRFSAERPKGSFSTLEIQRTEQGDSAMYLCASSPAAARYGYTFGSGTRLTVV.

A word on this clonotype: The conserved final phenylalanine or tryptophan is absent from the CDR3, which likely points to a read error. The DNA is left out, because the CDR3 cannot be placed on it with certainty; the CDR3 is given as TCRdb lists it. V gene TRBV24-1 combines with J gene TRBJ1-1. The CDR3 adds up to 10 amino acids, both ends counted. Germline V gene lookup returns CDR1 KGHDR and CDR2 SFDVKD. The CDR3 is CATSDLGHTL.

In this sample, this clonotype turned up a few times. The chain recombines TRBV6-6 with TRBJ2-7; 8 nucleotides agree with TRBD1. The junction had 8 bases not matched to a gene; V was cut back by 0 bases and J by 1 base. This CDR3 comprises 17 residues. Germline V gene data show CDR1 as MNHNY and CDR2 as SVGAGI (reference sequence). The CDR3 here is CASSYSRRGRSSYEQYF. DNA of the CDR3: TGTGCCAGCAGTTACTCCCGCAGGGGGCGGTCGTCCTACGAGCAGTACTTC.

This clonotype was seen only a few times. This rearrangement joins TRBV10-1 to TRBJ2-7, with a weak D call TRBD2 (5 bases). With 5 bases removed from V and 6 bases from J, the gap between germline ends came to 14 bases. Germline values: CDR1 WNHNN, CDR2 SYGVQD (reference sequence). This CDR3 comprises 13 residues. The CDR3 bases are TGCGCCAGCAGTCCAGCGGTGATAAGCGAGCAGTACTTC. Translation gives CASSPAVISEQYF.

This clonotype was seen at least ten times. This chain uses TRBV29-1 with TRBJ1-5; 9 bases fit TRBD1. This CDR3 has 12 residues. CDR1 SQVTM and CDR2 ANQGSEA come from the germline V gene. The ends lost 6 bases at V and 6 bases at J; junction bases unmatched: 3. The CDR3 DNA sequence: TGCAGCGTGGGACAGGGTAGTCAGCCCCAGCATTTT. Translated, it gives CSVGQGSQPQHF.

The chain uses TRBV12-3 or TRBV12-4 and TRBJ2-1; D is perhaps TRBD1 or TRBD2 (5 bases each). Trimming pared 6 bases from V and 7 bases from J, leaving 19 bases between. This CDR3 spans 15 amino acids. CDR3 loop: CASRRHAGARNEQFF. The CDR3, as DNA: TGTGCCAGCAGAAGACATGCCGGGGCGAGGAATGAGCAGTTCTTC.

This clonotype was seen many times. The genes are TRBV3-1 and TRBJ2-7; 7 nucleotides line up with TRBD2. The CDR3 sequence is 12 residues long. Germline V gene data show CDR1 as LGHDT and CDR2 as YNNKEL (reference sequence). Germline trimming cut 1 base from V and 11 bases from J; bases unmatched to any gene: 5. CDR3 region: CASSQVNGLEYF. CDR3 in DNA: TGTGCCAGCAGCCAAGTTAACGGACTAGAGTACTTC.

This clonotype has more than one count but fewer than ten. The V call is TRBV20-1, the J call TRBJ2-3; D gene unclear. The CDR3 is 13 residues long. Germline V gives CDR1 DFQATT, CDR2 SNEGSKA (reference sequence). Between the trimmed V and J ends, which lost 3 bases and 0 bases, there was a span of 7 bases. CDR3 DNA: TGCAGTGCTAGGACGGCTAGCACAGATACGCAGTATTTT. Its translation is CSARTASTDTQYF.

This clonotype has a handful of counts. The rearrangement uses TRBV6-6 and TRBJ1-5; D may be TRBD1 (5 bases). CDR1 and CDR2 from the germline V gene are MNHNY and SVGAGI (reference sequence). This CDR3 contains 15 residues. Trimming shortened V by 4 bases and J by 0 bases, and 10 bases separated the two germline ends. The CDR3 sequence: CASSSLGASNQPQHF. CDR3 nucleotides: TGTGCCAGCAGTTCGCTCGGGGCTAGCAATCAGCCCCAGCATTTT.

This clonotype was seen many times. CDR3 nucleotide sequence: TGTGCCTGGAGTGTCTTCCTTCAGCCCCAGCATTTT. Translating it yields CAWSVFLQPQHF. V is TRBV30 and J is TRBJ1-5; D is unresolved. V was trimmed by 0 bases and J by 6 bases, leaving 6 bases between them. This CDR3 has 12 residues. Germline V gene sequence: CDR1 GTSNPN, CDR2 SVGIG (reference sequence).

V is TRBV19 and J is TRBJ1-4, with 8 bases that match TRBD1. This CDR3 contains 14 residues. Germline loops: CDR1 LNHDA, CDR2 SQIVND (reference sequence). The V gene end was trimmed by 10 bases and the J gene end by 7 bases; junction bases not matched to a gene: 11. Here the CDR3 DNA reads TGTGCCACCAAACTCGACAGGGGTGGTGAAAAACTGTTTTTT. Its protein is CATKLDRGGEKLFF.

This clonotype was recorded a few times. The genes are TRBV27 and TRBJ2-1; perhaps TRBD2 as D (5 bases). The CDR3 runs to 15 residues. Trimming removed 3 bases from V and 1 base from J, with 10 bases in between. CDR1 is MNHEY and CDR2 is SMNVEV in the germline V gene (reference sequence). CDR3 sequence (DNA): TGTGCCAGCAGTTTCGTGTCGGGGTCCTACAATGAGCAGTTCTTC. This sequence encodes CASSFVSGSYNEQFF.

This clonotype was seen repeatedly, ten times or more. The CDR3 reads CASSLLPDSPNSPLHF. CDR3 coding DNA: TGTGCCAGCAGTTTATTACCCGACAGCCCCAATTCACCCCTCCACTTT. The J gene is TRBJ1-6, the V gene TRBV27, with D possibly TRBD1 on 5 matching bases. This CDR3 is 16 amino acids long. V lost 1 base to trimming and J lost 7 bases, with 14 bases between them. From germline, CDR1 is MNHEY and CDR2 SMNVEV (reference sequence).

This clonotype was picked up a small number of times. V and J are TRBV6-6 and TRBJ2-1; a possible D gene is TRBD2 (5 bases). CDR3 length equals 12 residues. Germline V gene data show CDR1 as MNHNY and CDR2 as SVGAGI (reference sequence). Trimming left V 6 bases short and J 7 bases short, with 10 bases between. The CDR3 spells CASRASSNEQFF. The CDR3 DNA follows: TGTGCCAGCAGGGCTAGCTCGAATGAGCAGTTCTTC.

As concerns this clonotype: A junction end diverges from the germline sequence, so it may reflect a read error. The V gene is TRBV28, the J gene TRBJ1-5, with D possibly TRBD1 on 5 matching bases. The germline CDR1 and CDR2 sequences are MDHEN and SYDVKM. The CDR3 is 11 amino acids. CDR3 amino acids: CLTGSNQPQHF. Here the CDR3 DNA reads TGCTTAACAGGTAGCAATCAGCCCCAGCATTTT.